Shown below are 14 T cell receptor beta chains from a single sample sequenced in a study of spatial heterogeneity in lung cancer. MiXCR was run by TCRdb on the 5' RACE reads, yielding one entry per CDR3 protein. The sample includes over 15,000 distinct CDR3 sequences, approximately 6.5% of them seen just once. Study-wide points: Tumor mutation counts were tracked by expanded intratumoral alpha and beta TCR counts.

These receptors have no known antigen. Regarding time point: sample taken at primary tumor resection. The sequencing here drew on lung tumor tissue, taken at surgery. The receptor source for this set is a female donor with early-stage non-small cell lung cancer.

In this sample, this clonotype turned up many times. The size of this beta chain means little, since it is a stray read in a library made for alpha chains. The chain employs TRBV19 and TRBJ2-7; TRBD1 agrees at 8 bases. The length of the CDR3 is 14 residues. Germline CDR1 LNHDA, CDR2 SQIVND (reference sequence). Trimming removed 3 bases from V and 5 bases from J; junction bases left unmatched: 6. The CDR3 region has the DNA TGTGCCAGTAGTATGGCGGACAGGGATCACGAGCAGTACTTC. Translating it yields CASSMADRDHEQYF. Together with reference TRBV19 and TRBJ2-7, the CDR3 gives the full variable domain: DGGITQSPKYLFRKEGQNVTLSCEQNLNHDAMYWYRQDPGQGLRLIYYSQIVNDFQKGDIAEGYSVSREKKESFPLTVTSAQKNPTAFYLCASSMADRDHEQYFGPGTRLTVT.

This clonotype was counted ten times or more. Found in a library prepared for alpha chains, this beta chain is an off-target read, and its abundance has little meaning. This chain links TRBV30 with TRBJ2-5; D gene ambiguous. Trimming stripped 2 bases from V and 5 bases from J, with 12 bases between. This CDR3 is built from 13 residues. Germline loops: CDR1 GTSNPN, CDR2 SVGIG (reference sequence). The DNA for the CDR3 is TGTGCCTGGAGTCGAAGCCTAAGGGAGACCCAGTACTTC. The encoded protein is CAWSRSLRETQYF. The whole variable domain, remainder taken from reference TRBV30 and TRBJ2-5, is SQTIHQWPATLVQPVGSPLSLECTVEGTSNPNLYWYRQAAGRGLQLLFYSVGIGQISSEVPQNLSASRPQDRQFILSSKKLLLSDSGFYLCAWSRSLRETQYFGPGTRLLVL.

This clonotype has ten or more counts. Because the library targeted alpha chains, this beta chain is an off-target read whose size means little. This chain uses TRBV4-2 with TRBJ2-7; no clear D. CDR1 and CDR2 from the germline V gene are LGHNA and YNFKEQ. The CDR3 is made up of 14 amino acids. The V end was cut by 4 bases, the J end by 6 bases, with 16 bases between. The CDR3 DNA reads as TGTGCCAGCAGCCTCGATGGAGATATAACCGAGCAGTACTTC. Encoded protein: CASSLDGDITEQYF.

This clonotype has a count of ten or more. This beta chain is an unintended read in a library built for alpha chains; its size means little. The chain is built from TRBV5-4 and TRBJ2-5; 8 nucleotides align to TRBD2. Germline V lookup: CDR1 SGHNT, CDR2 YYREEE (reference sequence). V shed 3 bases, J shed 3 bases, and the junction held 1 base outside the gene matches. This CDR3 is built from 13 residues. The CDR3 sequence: CASSSRGEETQYF. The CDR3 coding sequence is TGTGCCAGCAGCTCGCGGGGGGAAGAGACCCAGTACTTC.

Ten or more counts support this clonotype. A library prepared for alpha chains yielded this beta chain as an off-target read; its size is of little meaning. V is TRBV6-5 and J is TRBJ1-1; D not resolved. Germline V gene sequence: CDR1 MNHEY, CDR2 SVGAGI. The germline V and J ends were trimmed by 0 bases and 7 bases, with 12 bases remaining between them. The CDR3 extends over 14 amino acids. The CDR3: CASSYSIVEGEAFF. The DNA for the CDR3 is TGTGCCAGCAGTTACTCTATTGTCGAGGGTGAAGCTTTCTTT.

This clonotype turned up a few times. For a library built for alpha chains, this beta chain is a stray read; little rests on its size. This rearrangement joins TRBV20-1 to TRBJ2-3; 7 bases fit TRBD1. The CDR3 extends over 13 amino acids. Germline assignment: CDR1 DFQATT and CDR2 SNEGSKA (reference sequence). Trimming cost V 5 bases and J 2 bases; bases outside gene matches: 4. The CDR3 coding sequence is TGCAGTGCTTGGGACAGTCTCACAGATACGCAGTATTTT. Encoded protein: CSAWDSLTDTQYF.

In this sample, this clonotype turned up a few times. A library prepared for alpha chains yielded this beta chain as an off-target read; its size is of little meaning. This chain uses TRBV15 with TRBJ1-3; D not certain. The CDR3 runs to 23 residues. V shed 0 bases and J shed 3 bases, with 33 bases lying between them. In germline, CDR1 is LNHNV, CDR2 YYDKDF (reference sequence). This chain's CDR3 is CATSRERWQRPAKRPMYGNTIYF. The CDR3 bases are TGTGCCACCAGCAGAGAAAGGTGGCAGCGGCCGGCAAAACGACCTATGTATGGAAACACCATATATTTT.

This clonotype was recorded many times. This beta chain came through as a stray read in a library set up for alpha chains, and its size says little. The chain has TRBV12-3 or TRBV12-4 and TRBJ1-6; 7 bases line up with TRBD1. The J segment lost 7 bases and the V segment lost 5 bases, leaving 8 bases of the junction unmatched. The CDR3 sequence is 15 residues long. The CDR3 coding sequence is TGTGCCAGCAGTCCGACCTCAGGGGGAAATTCACCCCTCCACTTT. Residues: CASSPTSGGNSPLHF.

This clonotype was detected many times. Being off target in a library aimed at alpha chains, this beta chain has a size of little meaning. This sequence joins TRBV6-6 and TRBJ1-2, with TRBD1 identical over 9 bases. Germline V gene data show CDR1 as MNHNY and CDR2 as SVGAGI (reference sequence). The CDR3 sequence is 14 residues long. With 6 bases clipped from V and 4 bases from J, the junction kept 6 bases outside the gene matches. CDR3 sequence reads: CASSQTGGSYGYTF. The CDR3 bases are TGTGCCAGCAGCCAAACAGGGGGCAGCTATGGCTACACCTTC.

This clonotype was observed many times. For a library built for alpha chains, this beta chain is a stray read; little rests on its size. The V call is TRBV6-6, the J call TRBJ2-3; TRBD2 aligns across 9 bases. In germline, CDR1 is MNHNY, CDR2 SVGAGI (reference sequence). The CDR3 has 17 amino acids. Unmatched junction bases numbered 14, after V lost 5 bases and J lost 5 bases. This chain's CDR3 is CASSPPGAGGRGDTQYF. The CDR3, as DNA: TGTGCCAGCAGTCCCCCCGGAGCGGGGGGCCGGGGAGATACGCAGTATTTT.

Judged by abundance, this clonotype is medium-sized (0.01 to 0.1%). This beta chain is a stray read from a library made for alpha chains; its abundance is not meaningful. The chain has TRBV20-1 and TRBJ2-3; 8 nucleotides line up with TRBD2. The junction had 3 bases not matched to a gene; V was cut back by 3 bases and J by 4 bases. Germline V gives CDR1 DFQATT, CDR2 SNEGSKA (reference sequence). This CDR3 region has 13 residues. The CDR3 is CSASGGAADTQYF. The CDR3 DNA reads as TGCAGTGCTAGCGGGGGGGCCGCAGATACGCAGTATTTT.

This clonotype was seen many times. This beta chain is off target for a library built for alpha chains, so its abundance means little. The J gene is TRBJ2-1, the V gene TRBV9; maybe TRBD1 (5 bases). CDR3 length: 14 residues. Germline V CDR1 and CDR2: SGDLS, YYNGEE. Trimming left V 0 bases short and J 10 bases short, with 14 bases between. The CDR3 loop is CASSVASGQGEQFF. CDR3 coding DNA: TGTGCCAGCAGCGTAGCTTCAGGACAAGGGGAGCAGTTCTTC.

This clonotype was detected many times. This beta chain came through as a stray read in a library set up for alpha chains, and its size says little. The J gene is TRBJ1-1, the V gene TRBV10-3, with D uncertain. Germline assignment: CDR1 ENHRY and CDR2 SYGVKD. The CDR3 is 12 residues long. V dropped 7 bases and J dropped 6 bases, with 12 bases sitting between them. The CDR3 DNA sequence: TGTGCCATCATGGGCGAAAAGCCTGAAGCTTTCTTT. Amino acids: CAIMGEKPEAFF.

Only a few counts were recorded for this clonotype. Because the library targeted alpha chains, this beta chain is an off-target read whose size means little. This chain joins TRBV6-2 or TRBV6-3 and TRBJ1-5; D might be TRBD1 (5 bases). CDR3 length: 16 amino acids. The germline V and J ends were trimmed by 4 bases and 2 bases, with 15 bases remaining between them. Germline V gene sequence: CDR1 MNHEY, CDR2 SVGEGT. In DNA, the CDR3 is TGTGCCAGCAGTTTCGGCAGGGAGGGTGGCAATCAGCCCCAGCATTTT. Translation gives CASSFGREGGNQPQHF.